This entry lists 10 T cell receptor beta chains sequenced from one sample in a study of chemoradiotherapy in HPV16-positive cancers. Clones were read by immunoSEQ multiplex PCR, and TCRdb kept only the in-frame ones, dropping some. The data contain roughly 70,000 clones, about 88% of them seen just once; the ten biggest clones take up 4% to 4.5%. Sequences were derived from blood, sampled from a patient who underwent chemoradiotherapy. These receptors all stem from a human donor with HPV-associated anogenital cancer.

The chain uses TRBV5-1 and TRBJ1-2, with TRBD1 matching over 9 bases. V lost 5 bases to trimming and J lost 8 bases; unmatched junction nucleotides: 7. The CDR3 has 13 amino acids. Germline CDR1 and CDR2: SGHRS and YFSETQ. This chain's CDR3 is CASRSGQGYGYTF. CDR3 bases: TGCGCCAGCAGGTCGGGACAGGGCTACGGCTACACCTTC.

The chain is built from TRBV11-2 and TRBJ2-5, with unresolved D. The CDR3 spans 13 residues. Germline assignment: CDR1 SGHAT and CDR2 FQNNGV. Between the trimmed V and J ends, which lost 3 bases and 2 bases, there was a span of 7 bases. CDR3 region: CASSFSLQETQYF. For the CDR3, the DNA is TGTGCCAGCAGCTTCAGTTTGCAAGAGACCCAGTACTTC.

The CDR3 DNA is TGTGCCAGCAGCTTGGACAGTTCTTCCTATGGCTACACCTTC. It specifies CASSLDSSSYGYTF. The chain combines TRBV5-4 with TRBJ1-2; no reliable D call. Per germline, CDR1 SGHNT and CDR2 YYREEE (reference sequence). The CDR3 contains 14 residues. The V end lost 0 bases, the J end lost 4 bases, and 10 bases lay between the germline ends.

The rearrangement joins TRBV9 to TRBJ2-2; possibly TRBD1 for D (6 bases). Trimming stripped 4 bases from V and 1 base from J, with 14 bases between. The CDR3 runs 16 residues. Germline V gives CDR1 SGDLS, CDR2 YYNGEE. The CDR3 loop reads CASSPYRDLNTGELFF. CDR3 coding DNA: TGTGCCAGCAGCCCTTACAGGGATCTGAACACCGGGGAGCTGTTTTTT.

The V gene is TRBV6-1, the J gene TRBJ2-3; 8 nucleotides agree with TRBD1. Germline lookup yields CDR1 MNHNS and CDR2 SASEGT. V was pared by 6 bases and J by 4 bases, with 6 bases of the junction left unmatched. This CDR3 is built from 14 residues. The CDR3: CASRVDRGADTQYF. As DNA, the CDR3 is TGTGCCAGCAGAGTAGACAGGGGCGCAGATACGCAGTATTTT.

Only one count was recorded for this clone. The rearrangement uses TRBV30 and TRBJ1-2; TRBD1 is a possible D gene (6 bases). Germline V lookup: CDR1 GTSNPN, CDR2 SVGIG (reference sequence). This CDR3 comprises 15 residues. The V gene lost 1 base and the J gene lost 5 bases, with 17 bases spanning the gap. CDR3 DNA: TGTGCCTGGAGTGCGGGGGGACACGGCTTTTATGGCTACACCTTC. It specifies CAWSAGGHGFYGYTF.

In its sample, this clone was seen once. The chain has TRBV4-1 and TRBJ2-3; D unresolved. V was pared by 0 bases and J by 3 bases, with 13 bases between. This CDR3 is 16 amino acids long. From germline, CDR1 is MGHRA and CDR2 YSYEKL. The CDR3 region is CASSQEAFPLTDTQYF. CDR3 nucleotide sequence: TGCGCCAGCAGCCAAGAAGCTTTTCCCCTGACAGATACGCAGTATTTT.

V is TRBV7-3 and J is TRBJ1-1, with D unclear. The CDR3 extends over 15 amino acids. Between the trimmed V and J ends, which lost 4 bases and 5 bases, there was a span of 17 bases. The germline gives CDR1 SGHTA, CDR2 FQGTGA. DNA of the CDR3: TGTGCCAGCAGCTCAAATGGACCTAGGGAGACTGAAGCTTTCTTT. Translation gives CASSSNGPRETEAFF. Complete variable domain (other parts from reference TRBV7-3 and TRBJ1-1): GAGVSQTPSNKVTEKGKYVELRCDPISGHTALYWYRQSLGQGPEFLIYFQGTGAADDSGLPNDRFFAVRPEGSVSTLKIQRTERGDSAVYLCASSSNGPRETEAFFGQGTRLTVV.

This chain joins TRBV20-1 and TRBJ2-7, with TRBD1 matching 7 bases. The CDR3 is made up of 11 amino acids. J gave up 8 bases and V 5 bases, and 6 bases lay outside the gene matches. CDR1 is DFQATT and CDR2 is SNEGSKA in the germline V gene (reference sequence). The CDR3: CSAGWDSQQYF. DNA for the CDR3: TGCAGTGCTGGATGGGACAGTCAGCAGTACTTC.

The chain links TRBV18 to TRBJ2-7; TRBD1 is a possible D gene (5 bases). The V gene's germline CDR1 is KGHSH and CDR2 LQKENI. V lost 4 bases and J 5 bases, leaving 12 bases between the germline ends. The CDR3 is made up of 13 amino acids. CDR3 amino acids: CASSRTGVDEQYF. The CDR3 nucleotides are TGTGCCAGCTCACGTACAGGAGTTGACGAGCAGTACTTC.